These 9 T cell receptor beta chains came from one sample sequenced in a study of T-cell reconstitution after alpha-beta-depleted transplantation in children. During its preparation, the TCRbeta library received unique molecular identifiers. TCRdb re-derived calls from the PCR reads in MiXCR, one entry per CDR3 protein. This sample has approximately 170,000 distinct CDR3 sequences; over 8.5% occur once, and the top ten carry around 14%. The specimen comprised PBMCs, sampled before TCRalphabeta/CD19-depleted stem cell transplant. The receptor set was obtained from a boy aged 2 to 10 with acute myeloid leukemia, due to receive a stem cell transplant.

This clonotype was seen ten or more times. CDR3 in amino acids: CASRSTRGTEAFF. In DNA form, the CDR3 reads TGCGCCAGCAGGAGTACAAGGGGCACTGAAGCTTTCTTT. The genes are TRBV10-1 and TRBJ1-1; D might be TRBD1 (5 bases). V was clipped by 6 bases and J by 4 bases, with 12 bases between them. Germline CDR1 and CDR2: WNHNN and SYGVQD (reference sequence). The CDR3 contains 13 residues.

The sample holds a few counts of this clonotype. The rearrangement links TRBV12-3 or TRBV12-4 to TRBJ2-3, with a tentative D call TRBD2 (6 bases). The CDR3 runs to 18 residues. With 7 bases removed from V and 3 bases from J, the gap between germline ends came to 26 bases. The CDR3 nucleotides are TGTGCCAGCACCGGGGGATCCAGGGCGGATACGTGGACAGATACGCAGTATTTT. This gives the protein CASTGGSRADTWTDTQYF.

There are many counts of this clonotype. The chain recombines TRBV6-5 with TRBJ1-1; D is perhaps TRBD1 (6 bases). CDR1 is MNHEY and CDR2 is SVGAGI in the germline V gene. The ends were cut back, 7 bases at V and 1 base at J, with 25 bases in the middle. The CDR3 contains 18 residues. CDR3 sequence: CASTLSGGLGRGNTEAFF. CDR3 nucleotides: TGTGCCAGCACCTTATCGGGGGGGCTGGGCCGGGGGAACACTGAAGCTTTCTTT.

In its sample, this clonotype was seen many times. The CDR3 loop reads CASSLGLEGGELFF. In DNA form, the CDR3 reads TGCGCCAGCAGCTTGGGCCTAGAGGGCGGGGAGCTGTTTTTT. The chain joins TRBV5-1 to TRBJ2-2, with a weak D call TRBD2 (5 bases). CDR1 is SGHRS and CDR2 is YFSETQ in the germline V gene. Trimming stripped 0 bases from V and 7 bases from J, with 10 bases between. This CDR3 has 14 residues.

This clonotype has ten or more counts. The chain has TRBV21-1 and TRBJ1-1; TRBD1 is the table's D call and was not checked against the DNA. TRBV21-1 is tagged as a pseudogene. The CDR3 extends over 14 amino acids. Here the CDR3 reads CASTWGEWNTEAFF. The CDR3 DNA sequence: TGTGCCAGCACCTGGGGGGAATGGAACACTGAAGCTTTCTTT.

In its sample, this clonotype was seen many times. The gene calls are TRBV6-5 and TRBJ2-2; D not certain. Trimming left V 4 bases short and J 7 bases short, with 4 bases between. Looked up from germline, CDR1 is MNHEY and CDR2 is SVGAGI. CDR3 length: 11 amino acids. CDR3 nucleotides: TGTGCCAGCAGTTTTGACGGGGAGCTGTTTTTT. Its protein is CASSFDGELFF.

In regard to this clonotype: Being one base from a much bigger clone, this may be a read error. This chain uses TRBV7-2 with TRBJ2-1; 7 nucleotides line up with TRBD2. CDR3 size: 14 residues. Germline CDR1 and CDR2: SGHTA and FQGNSA. The CDR3 spells CASSAREEYNEHFF. Written as DNA, the CDR3 is TGTGCCAGCAGCGCCCGGGAGGAGTACAATGAGCATTTCTTC.

This clonotype was picked up many times. The chain couples TRBV12-3 or TRBV12-4 to TRBJ1-5; D unclear. The CDR3 runs 13 residues. V lost 3 bases and J 4 bases, leaving 7 bases between the germline ends. The CDR3 protein is CASSLAGNQPQHF. CDR3 nucleotide sequence: TGTGCCAGCAGTTTGGCAGGAAATCAGCCCCAGCATTTT.

This clonotype was detected ten times or more. The V call is TRBV28, the J call TRBJ1-6; the D is unclear. Germline V gives CDR1 MDHEN, CDR2 SYDVKM. V was shortened by 0 bases and J by 6 bases, with 6 bases between the two germline ends. The CDR3 is 14 residues long. The CDR3 DNA is TGTGCCAGCAGTTTATGGACTGCTAATTCACCCCTCCACTTT. Translated, it gives CASSLWTANSPLHF.